Reported below is one T cell receptor beta chain. Its target is unknown. TCRdb re-called the 5' RACE reads through MiXCR, storing one row per CDR3 protein. The data show hundreds of thousands of distinct CDR3 sequences, around an eighth seen once. The CDR3 runs 15 residues. V gave up 2 bases and J gave up 2 bases; unmatched junction bases: 6. Germline V gene data show CDR1 as SGHTA and CDR2 as FQGTGA. This sample is part of a study of identical twins. Findings and caveats of the study: Recombination models fit unrelated individuals' TCR alpha sharing but underestimated twins'. Sharing of beta out-of-frame sequences by twins showed a weaker excess.

This same sample was also taken into another study, of yellow fever vaccine responses in identical twins. In that study: Convergence reportedly seemed to mark part of the twins' vaccine T cell response, with personalization marking the rest.

The genes are TRBV7-3 and TRBJ2-7; 7 nucleotides agree with TRBD2. This TCR was sampled from a woman between 18 and 30 years old in good health. Sequences were obtained from PBMCs. CDR3 region: CASSLGGGVPYEQYF. The DNA of the CDR3 is TGTGCCAGCAGCTTAGGTGGGGGGGTACCCTACGAGCAGTACTTC.